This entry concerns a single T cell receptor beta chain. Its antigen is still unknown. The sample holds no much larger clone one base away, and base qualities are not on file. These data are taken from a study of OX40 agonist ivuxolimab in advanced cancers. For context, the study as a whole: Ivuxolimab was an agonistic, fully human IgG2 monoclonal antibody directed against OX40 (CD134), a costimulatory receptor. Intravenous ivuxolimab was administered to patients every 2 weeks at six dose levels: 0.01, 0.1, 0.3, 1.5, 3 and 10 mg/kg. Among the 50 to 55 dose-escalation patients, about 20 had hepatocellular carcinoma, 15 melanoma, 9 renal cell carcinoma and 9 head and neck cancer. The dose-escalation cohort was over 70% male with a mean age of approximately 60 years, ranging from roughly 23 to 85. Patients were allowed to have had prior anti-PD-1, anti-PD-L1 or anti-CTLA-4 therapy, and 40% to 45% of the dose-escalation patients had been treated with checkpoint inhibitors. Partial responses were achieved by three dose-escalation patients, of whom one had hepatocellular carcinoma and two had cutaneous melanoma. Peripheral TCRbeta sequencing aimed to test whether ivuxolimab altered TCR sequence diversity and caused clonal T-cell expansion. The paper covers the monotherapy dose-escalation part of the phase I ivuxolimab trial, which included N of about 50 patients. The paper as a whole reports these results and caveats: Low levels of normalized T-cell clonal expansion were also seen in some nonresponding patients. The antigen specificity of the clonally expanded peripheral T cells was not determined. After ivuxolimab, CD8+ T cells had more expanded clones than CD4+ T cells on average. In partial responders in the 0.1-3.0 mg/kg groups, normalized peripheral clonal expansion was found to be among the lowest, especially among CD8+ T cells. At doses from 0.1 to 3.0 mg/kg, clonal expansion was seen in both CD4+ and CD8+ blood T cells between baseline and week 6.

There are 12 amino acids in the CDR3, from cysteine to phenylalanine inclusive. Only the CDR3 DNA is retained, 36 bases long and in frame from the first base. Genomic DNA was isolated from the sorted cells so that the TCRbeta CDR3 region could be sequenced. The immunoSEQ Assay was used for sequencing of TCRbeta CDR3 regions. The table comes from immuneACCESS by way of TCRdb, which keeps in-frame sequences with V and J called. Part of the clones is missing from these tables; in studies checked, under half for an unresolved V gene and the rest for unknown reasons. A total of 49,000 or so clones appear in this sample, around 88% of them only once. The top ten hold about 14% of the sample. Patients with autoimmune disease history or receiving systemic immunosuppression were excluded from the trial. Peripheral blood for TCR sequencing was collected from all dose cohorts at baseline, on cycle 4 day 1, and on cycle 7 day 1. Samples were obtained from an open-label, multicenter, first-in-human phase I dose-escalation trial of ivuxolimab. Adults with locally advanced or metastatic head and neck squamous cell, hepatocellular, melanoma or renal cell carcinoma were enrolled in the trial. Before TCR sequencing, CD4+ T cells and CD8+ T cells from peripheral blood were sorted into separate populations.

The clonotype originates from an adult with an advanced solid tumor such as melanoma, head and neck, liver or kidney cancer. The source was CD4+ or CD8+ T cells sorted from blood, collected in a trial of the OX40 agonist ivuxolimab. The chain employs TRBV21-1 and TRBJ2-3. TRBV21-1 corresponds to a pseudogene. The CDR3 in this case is CASSKVEDTQYF. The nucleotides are TGTGCCAGCAGCAAAGTTGAAGATACGCAGTATTTT.